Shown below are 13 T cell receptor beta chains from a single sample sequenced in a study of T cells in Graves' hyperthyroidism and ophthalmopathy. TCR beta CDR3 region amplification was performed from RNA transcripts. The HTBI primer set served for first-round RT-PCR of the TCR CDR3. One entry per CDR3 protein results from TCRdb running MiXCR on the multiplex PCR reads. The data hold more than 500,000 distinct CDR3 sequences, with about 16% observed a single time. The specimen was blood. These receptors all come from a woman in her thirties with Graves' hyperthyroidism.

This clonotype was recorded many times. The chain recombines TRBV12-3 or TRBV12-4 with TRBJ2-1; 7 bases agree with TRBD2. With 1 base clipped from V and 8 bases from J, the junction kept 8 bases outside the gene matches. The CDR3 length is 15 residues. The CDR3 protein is CASSLVGGPEDEQFF. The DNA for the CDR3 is TGTGCCAGCAGTTTAGTGGGAGGGCCCGAGGATGAGCAGTTCTTC.

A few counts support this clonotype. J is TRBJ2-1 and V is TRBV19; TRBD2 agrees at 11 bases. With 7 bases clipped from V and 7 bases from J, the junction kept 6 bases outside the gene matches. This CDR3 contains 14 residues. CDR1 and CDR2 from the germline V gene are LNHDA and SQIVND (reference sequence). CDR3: CASKLSGRANEQFF. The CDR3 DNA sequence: TGTGCCAGTAAACTTAGCGGGAGGGCAAATGAGCAGTTCTTC.

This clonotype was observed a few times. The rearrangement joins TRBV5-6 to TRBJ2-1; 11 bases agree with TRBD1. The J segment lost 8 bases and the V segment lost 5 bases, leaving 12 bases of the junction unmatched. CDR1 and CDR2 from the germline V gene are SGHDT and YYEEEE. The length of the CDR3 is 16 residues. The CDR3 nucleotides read TGTGCCAGCAGTCCACCTACGGACAGGGGGCGCGATGAGCAGTTCTTC. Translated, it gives CASSPPTDRGRDEQFF.

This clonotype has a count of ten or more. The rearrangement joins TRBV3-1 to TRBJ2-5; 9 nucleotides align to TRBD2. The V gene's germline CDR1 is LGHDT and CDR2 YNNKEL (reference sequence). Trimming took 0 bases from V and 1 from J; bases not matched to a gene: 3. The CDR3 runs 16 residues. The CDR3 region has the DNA TGTGCCAGCAGCCAAGATCCGACTAGCGGCCAAGAGACCCAGTACTTC. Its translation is CASSQDPTSGQETQYF.

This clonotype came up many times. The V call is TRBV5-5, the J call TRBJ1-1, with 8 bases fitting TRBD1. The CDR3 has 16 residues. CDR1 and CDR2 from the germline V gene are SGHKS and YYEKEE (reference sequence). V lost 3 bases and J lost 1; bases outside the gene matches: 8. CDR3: CASSYLGQGPNTEAFF. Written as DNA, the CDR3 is TGTGCCAGCAGCTATTTAGGACAGGGACCGAACACTGAAGCTTTCTTT.

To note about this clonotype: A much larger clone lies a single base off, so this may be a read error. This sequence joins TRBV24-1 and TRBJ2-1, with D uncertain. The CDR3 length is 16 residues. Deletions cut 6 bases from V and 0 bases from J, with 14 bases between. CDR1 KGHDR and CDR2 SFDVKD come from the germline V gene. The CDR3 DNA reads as TGTGCCACCAGTAATTCCACGGCAGGCTCCTACAATGAGCAGTTCTTC. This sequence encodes CATSNSTAGSYNEQFF.

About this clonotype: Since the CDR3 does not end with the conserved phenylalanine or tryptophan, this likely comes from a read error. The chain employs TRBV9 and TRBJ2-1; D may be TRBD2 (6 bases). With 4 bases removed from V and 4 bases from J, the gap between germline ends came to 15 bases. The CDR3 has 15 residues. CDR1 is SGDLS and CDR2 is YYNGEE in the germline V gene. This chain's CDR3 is CASSPTGTGYNEQFL. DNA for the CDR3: TGTGCCAGCAGCCCTACCGGGACTGGGTACAATGAGCAGTTCCTC.

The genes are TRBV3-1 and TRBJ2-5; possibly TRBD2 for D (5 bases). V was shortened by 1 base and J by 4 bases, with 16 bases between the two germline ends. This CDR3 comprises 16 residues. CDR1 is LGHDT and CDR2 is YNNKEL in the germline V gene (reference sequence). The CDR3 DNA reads TGTGCCAGCAGCCAAGGGAGTACGGGATTAGGAGAGACCCAGTACTTC. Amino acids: CASSQGSTGLGETQYF.

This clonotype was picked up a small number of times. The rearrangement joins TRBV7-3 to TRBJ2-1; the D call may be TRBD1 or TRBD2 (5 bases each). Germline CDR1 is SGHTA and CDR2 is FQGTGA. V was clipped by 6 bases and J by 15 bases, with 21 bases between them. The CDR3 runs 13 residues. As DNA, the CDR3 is TGTGCCAGCAGTTTACAACCGCCGGGACCTTGGTTCTTC. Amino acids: CASSLQPPGPWFF. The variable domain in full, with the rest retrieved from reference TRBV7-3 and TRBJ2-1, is GAGVSQTPSNKVTEKGKYVELRCDPISGHTALYWYRQSLGQGPEFLIYFQGTGAADDSGLPNDRFFAVRPEGSVSTLKIQRTERGDSAVYLCASSLQPPGPWFFGPGTRLTVL.

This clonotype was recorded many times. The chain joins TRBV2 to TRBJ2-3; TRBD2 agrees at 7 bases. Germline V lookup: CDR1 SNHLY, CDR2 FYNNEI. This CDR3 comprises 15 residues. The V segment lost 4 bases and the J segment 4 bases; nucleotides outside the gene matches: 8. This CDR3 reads CASSGARERADTQYF. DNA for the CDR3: TGTGCCAGCAGTGGGGCGCGGGAGAGGGCAGATACGCAGTATTTT.

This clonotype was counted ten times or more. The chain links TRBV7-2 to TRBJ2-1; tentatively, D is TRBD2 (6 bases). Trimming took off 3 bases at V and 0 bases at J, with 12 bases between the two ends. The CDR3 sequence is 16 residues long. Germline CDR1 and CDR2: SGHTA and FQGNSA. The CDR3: CASSLGSGSSYNEQFF. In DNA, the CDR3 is TGTGCCAGCAGCTTGGGTAGCGGCAGCTCCTACAATGAGCAGTTCTTC. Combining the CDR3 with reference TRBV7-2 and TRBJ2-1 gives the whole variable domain GAGVSQSPSNKVTEKGKDVELRCDPISGHTALYWYRQSLGQGLEFLIYFQGNSAPDKSGLPSDRFSAERTGGSVSTLTIQRTQQEDSAVYLCASSLGSGSSYNEQFFGPGTRLTVL.

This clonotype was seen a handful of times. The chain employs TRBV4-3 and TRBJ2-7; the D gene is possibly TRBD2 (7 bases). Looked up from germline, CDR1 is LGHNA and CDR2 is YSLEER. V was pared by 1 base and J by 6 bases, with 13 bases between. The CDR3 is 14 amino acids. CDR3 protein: CASSQAMGGREQYF. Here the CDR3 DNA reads TGCGCCAGCAGCCAAGCTATGGGGGGGCGCGAGCAGTACTTC.

CDR3 region: CASRLRGFDERYEQYF. The CDR3 bases are TGTGCCAGCAGACTACGCGGGTTTGATGAACGTTACGAGCAGTACTTC. The chain uses TRBV7-2 and TRBJ2-7; a possible D gene is TRBD2 (5 bases). Looked up from germline, CDR1 is SGHTA and CDR2 is FQGNSA. The V and J ends lost 6 bases and 4 bases respectively, with 22 bases between them. The CDR3 loop spans 16 amino acids.